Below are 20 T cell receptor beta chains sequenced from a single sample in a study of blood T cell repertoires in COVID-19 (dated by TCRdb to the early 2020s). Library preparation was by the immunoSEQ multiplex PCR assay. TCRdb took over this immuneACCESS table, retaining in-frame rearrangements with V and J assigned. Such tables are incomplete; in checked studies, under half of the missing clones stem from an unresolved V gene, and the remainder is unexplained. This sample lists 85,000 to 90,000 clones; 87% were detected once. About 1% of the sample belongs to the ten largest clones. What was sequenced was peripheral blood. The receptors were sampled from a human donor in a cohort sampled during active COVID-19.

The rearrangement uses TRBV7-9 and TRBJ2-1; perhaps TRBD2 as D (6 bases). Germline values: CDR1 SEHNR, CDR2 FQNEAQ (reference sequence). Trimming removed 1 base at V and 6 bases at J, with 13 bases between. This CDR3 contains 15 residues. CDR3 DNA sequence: TGTGCCAGCAGCTTAGGATCAGGGAGGATCAATGAGCAGTTCTTC. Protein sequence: CASSLGSGRINEQFF.

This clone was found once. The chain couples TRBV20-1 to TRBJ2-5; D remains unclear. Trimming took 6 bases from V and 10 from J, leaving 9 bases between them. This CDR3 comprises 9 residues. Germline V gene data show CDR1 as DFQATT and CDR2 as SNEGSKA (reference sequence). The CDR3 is CSAPQVQYF. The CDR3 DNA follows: TGCAGTGCCCCCCAGGTCCAGTACTTC.

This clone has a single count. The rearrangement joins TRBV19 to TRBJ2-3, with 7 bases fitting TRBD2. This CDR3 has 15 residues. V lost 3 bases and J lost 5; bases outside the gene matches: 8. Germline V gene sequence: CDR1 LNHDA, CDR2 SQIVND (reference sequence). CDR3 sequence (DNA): TGTGCCAGTAGTATTACGGCAGGGAGGGGAGATACGCAGTATTTT. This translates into CASSITAGRGDTQYF.

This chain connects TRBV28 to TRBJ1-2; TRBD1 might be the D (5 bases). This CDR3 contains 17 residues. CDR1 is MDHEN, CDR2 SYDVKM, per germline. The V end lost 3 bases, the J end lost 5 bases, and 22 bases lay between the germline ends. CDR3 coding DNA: TGTGCCAGCAGTTTGAGAACAGCCCAAACTGGGGCTTATGGCTACACCTTC. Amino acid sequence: CASSLRTAQTGAYGYTF.

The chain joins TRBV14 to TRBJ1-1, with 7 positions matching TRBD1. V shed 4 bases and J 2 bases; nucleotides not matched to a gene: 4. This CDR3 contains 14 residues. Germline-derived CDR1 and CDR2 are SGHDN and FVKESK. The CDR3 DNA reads TGTGCCAGCAGCCCCGGGACAGTTAACACTGAAGCTTTCTTT. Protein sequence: CASSPGTVNTEAFF.

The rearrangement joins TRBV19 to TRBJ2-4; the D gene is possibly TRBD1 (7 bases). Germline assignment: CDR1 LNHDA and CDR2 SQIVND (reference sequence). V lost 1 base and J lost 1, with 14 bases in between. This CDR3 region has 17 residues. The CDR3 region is CASSIGLAGGAKNIQYF. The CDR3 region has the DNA TGTGCCAGTAGTATAGGATTGGCAGGGGGGGCCAAAAACATTCAGTACTTC.

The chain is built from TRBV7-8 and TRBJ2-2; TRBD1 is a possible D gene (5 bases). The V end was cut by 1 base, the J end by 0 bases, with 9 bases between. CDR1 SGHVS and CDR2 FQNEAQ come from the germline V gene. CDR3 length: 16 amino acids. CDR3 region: CASSLGTLTNTGELFF. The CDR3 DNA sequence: TGTGCCAGCAGCTTAGGGACATTGACGAACACCGGGGAGCTGTTTTTT.

In nucleotides, the CDR3 is TGTGCCAGCCGCCGACTAGCGGACCTCTACAATGAGCAGTTCTTC. This sequence encodes CASRRLADLYNEQFF. The genes are TRBV6-2 or TRBV6-3 and TRBJ2-1; 9 bases are shared with TRBD2. Germline V CDR1 and CDR2: MNHEY, SVGEGT. CDR3 length: 15 residues. J was trimmed by 3 bases and V by 8 bases; bases with no gene match: 8.

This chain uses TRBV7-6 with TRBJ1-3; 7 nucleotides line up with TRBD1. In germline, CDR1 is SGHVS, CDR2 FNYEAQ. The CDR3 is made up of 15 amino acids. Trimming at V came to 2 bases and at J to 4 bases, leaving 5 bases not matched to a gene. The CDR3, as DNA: TGTGCCAGCAGCTTACGGCAGGGGGACGGAAACACCATATATTTT. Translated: CASSLRQGDGNTIYF.

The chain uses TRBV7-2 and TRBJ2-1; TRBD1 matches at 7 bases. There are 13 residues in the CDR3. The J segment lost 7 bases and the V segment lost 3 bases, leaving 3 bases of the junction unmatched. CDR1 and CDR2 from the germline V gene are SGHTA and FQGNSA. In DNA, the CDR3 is TGTGCCAGCAGCTTGGACAGGTTTAATGAGCAGTTCTTC. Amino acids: CASSLDRFNEQFF.

DNA of the CDR3: TGTGCCAGCAGTTTCGAGGGACTAGCGTCTTACGAGCAGTACTTC. It codes for CASSFEGLASYEQYF. The chain has TRBV28 and TRBJ2-7, with TRBD2 identical over 10 bases. Unmatched junction bases numbered 6, after V lost 3 bases and J lost 4 bases. Germline lookup yields CDR1 MDHEN and CDR2 SYDVKM. The CDR3 sequence is 15 residues long.

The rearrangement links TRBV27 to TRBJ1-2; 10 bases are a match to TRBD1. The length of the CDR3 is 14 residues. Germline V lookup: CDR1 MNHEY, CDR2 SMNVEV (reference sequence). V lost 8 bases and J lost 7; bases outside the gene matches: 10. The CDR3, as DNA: TGTGCCAGCGTTGCCGACAGGGGGCTTGGTGGCTACACCTTC. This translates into CASVADRGLGGYTF.

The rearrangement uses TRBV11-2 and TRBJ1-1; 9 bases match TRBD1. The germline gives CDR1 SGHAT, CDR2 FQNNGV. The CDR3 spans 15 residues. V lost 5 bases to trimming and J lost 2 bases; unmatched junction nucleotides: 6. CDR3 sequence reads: CASSEWTGANTEAFF. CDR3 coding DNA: TGTGCCAGCAGCGAATGGACAGGGGCAAACACTGAAGCTTTCTTT.

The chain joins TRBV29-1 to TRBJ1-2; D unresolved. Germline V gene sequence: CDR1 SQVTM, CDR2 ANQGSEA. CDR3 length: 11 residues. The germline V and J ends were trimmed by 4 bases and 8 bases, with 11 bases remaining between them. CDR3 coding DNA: TGCAGCGTTGGGTTTCGCGCGGGCTACACCTTC. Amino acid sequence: CSVGFRAGYTF.

The CDR3 DNA follows: TGTGCCAGCAGCCAAGCACTTTTAACCGGGGAGCTGTTTTTT. Amino acid sequence: CASSQALLTGELFF. The chain links TRBV3-1 (or the pseudogene TRBV3-2) to TRBJ2-2; D unresolved. Per the germline V gene, CDR1 is LGHDT and CDR2 is YNNKEL (reference sequence). This CDR3 region has 14 residues. Trimming cost V 1 base and J 5 bases, with 8 bases left between them.

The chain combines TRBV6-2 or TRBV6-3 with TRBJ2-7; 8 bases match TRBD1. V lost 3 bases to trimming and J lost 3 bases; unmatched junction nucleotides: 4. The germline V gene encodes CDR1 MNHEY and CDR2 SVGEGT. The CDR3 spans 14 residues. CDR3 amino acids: CASSYTRGLYEQYF. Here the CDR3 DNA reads TGTGCCAGCAGTTATACCAGGGGGCTCTACGAGCAGTACTTC.

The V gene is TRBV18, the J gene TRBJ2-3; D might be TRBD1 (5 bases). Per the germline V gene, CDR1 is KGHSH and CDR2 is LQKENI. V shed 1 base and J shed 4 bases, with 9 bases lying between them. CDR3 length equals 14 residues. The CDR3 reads CASSPREQADTQYF. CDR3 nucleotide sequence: TGTGCCAGCTCACCACGTGAACAGGCAGATACGCAGTATTTT.

CDR3 residues: CASSLAGTSGNEQFF. CDR3 DNA: TGTGCCAGCAGCTTAGCGGGAACTAGCGGTAATGAGCAGTTCTTC. The chain links TRBV7-2 to TRBJ2-1; 8 bases fit TRBD2. The CDR3 has 15 amino acids. With V trimmed by 0 bases and J by 7 bases, 5 bases remained unmatched. From germline, CDR1 is SGHTA and CDR2 FQGNSA. The whole variable domain, remainder taken from reference TRBV7-2 and TRBJ2-1, is GAGVSQSPSNKVTEKGKDVELRCDPISGHTALYWYRQSLGQGLEFLIYFQGNSAPDKSGLPSDRFSAERTGGSVSTLTIQRTQQEDSAVYLCASSLAGTSGNEQFFGPGTRLTVL.

CDR3 coding DNA: TGTGCCAGCAGCTTACTGACTTGGGGAGGAGAGCAGTACTTC. Encoded protein: CASSLLTWGGEQYF. The chain carries TRBV5-6 and TRBJ2-7; D perhaps matches TRBD2 (6 bases). V was clipped by 2 bases and J by 7 bases, with 16 bases between them. Germline CDR1 is SGHDT and CDR2 is YYEEEE. The CDR3 runs to 14 residues.

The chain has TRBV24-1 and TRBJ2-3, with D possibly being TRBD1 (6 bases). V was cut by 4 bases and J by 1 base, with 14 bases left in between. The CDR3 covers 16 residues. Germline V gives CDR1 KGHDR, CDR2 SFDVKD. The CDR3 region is CATSDTGPRGTDTQYF. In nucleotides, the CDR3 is TGTGCCACCAGTGACACAGGGCCGAGGGGCACAGATACGCAGTATTTT.